This T cell receptor (beta chain) was sequenced during a study of cytomegalovirus exposure and HLA in healthy donors (dated by TCRdb to about 2017). With respect to the entire study: An earlier analysis of some 550 of the donors reported approximately 270 Gb of sequence data and 117 million unique TCR beta sequences from 150 million to 200 million T cells. An early release that covered approximately 600 HLA-typed donors contained around 330 gigabases of sequencing data and tens of millions of unique TCR sequences. Of the approximately 400 genotyped donors, over 65% fell in the genetic ancestry cluster associated with self-reported Caucasian donors. The study aimed to test whether cataloging public T cell receptors could reveal signatures of past pathogen exposure. The study profiled the T cell repertoires of hundreds of subjects by immunosequencing and related them to cytomegalovirus serostatus. Besides the first cohort of about 730 subjects, a separate validation cohort made up of 90 to 150 different subjects was used. The study combined high-throughput TCR immunosequencing, statistical association of individual TCRs with disease status, and machine learning to predict cytomegalovirus infection status. In a later analysis, previously published TCR beta repertoires from hundreds of donors were re-analyzed and high-resolution HLA genotyping was added so that TCR occurrence patterns could be studied. In the later analysis, no new phenotypic data were used to find candidate immune exposures; instead, reliance was placed on TCR beta sequences and their occurrence across donors. An earlier analysis of 500 to 650 of the donors applied high-throughput TCR beta sequencing to assess whether each TCR beta V gene segment acted as functional or pseudogenic. Donor age, sex, ethnicity and CMV serostatus were compiled alongside the repertoire data. A later genetic analysis used genome-wide SNP genotypes for about 65% of the 666 donors, treating that subset as a discovery cohort. Every repertoire in the discovery cohort had been generated on one and the same sequencing platform. Both class I and class II loci were covered by HLA typing, at four-digit resolution. Typing coverage differed by locus: A, B, C, DRB1 and DQB1 were typed in about 620-640 donors, DQA1 in roughly 500, DPA1 in around 610, and DPB1 in 400 to 480. Several DR-DQ haplotypes were treated as single units for association and clustering because of strong linkage in the cohort. On average, roughly 250,000 unique TCR beta nucleotide sequences were sequenced per donor among about 400 genotyped donors of the cohort, with roughly 20% of those sequences being non-productive. Study-wide conclusions, independent of this receptor: Because the 87-base-pair reads could not distinguish some IMGT-functional V segments, including TRBV6-2 and TRBV6-3, those segments were excluded. Strong co-occurrence of HLA alleles, especially DR and DQ, made assigning TCR associations to individual alleles difficult. A further reported finding was that TCR beta sequences accurately predicted the HLA-A and HLA-B alleles for most subjects in the first cohort. A cluster of highly shared sequence variants was judged likely to be a technical artifact of the sequencing pipeline. The classifier was reported to diagnose cytomegalovirus status with high specificity and sensitivity in both the original cohort and the validation cohort. Correlated functional status among segregating V segments might be attributable to linkage disequilibrium, but an unknown experimental factor could not be ruled out. Because HLA typing was missing for some donors at each locus, association tests included only the typed subset. Presence/absence analyses assumed roughly uniform sequencing depth across donors, an assumption that may not hold. According to a later analysis, TCR association rates differed among HLA loci, with DRB1 alleles showing the most associated TCRs and HLA-C alleles showing the fewest. In a later genetic analysis, fewer N-insertions in productive TCRs were reported among donors in an Asian-associated ancestry cluster than the roughly 710-donor mean. A later genetic analysis associated a missense DCLRE1C variant with V-gene and J-gene trimming of TCR beta chains, and an independent cohort replicated the association. In a later analysis, most CMV-associated TCR beta chains were found to appear HLA-restricted, with HLA associations seemingly driven largely by CMV exposure. In a later analysis, HLA-associated TCR beta chains were found to be more clonally expanded and to have lower generation probabilities than equally common non-associated chains. For the cohort, immune exposure information was limited to CMV serostatus. Several of the top co-occurrence clusters appeared to be linked to parvovirus B19, influenza, CMV and Epstein-Barr virus, according to a later analysis. In the study, some 160 TCR beta chains were listed as associated with cytomegalovirus. Most TCR sequences were observed very rarely across donors, whereas some public TCRs were present in many individuals. The cohort was sequenced for TCR beta chains only, and without alpha or paired-chain data the features that could be detected were limited. The authors suggested that the approach could potentially be extended to other disease states and immunological phenotypes. At a false discovery rate of 0.05, a later analysis linked 16,951 TCR beta sequences to specific HLA alleles. Because counts were too low, more than 15 rarely observed V segments, including chromosome 9 orphons, were left out of the earlier analysis of some 640 of the donors. In an earlier analysis of roughly 500 of the donors, most TCR beta V segments appeared in productive rearrangements about 87% or about 30% of the time, broadly matching IMGT annotations. A few of the identified cytomegalovirus-associated TCR beta chains were confirmed in vitro to be specific for cytomegalovirus antigens.

The cohort comprised 666 healthy bone marrow donors. All cohort members were sampled while nominally healthy, although unrecorded immune exposures were likely present. The donor was CMV seronegative and was included in the group of 352 seronegative cohort members. Each donor provided a peripheral blood sample, and peripheral blood mononuclear cells were used for TCR beta sequencing. The Qiagen DNeasy Blood Extraction Kit was used to extract genomic DNA from the blood cell samples. About this clone itself: Its antigen is unknown. No base-level quality is on record; no much larger clone is a single base apart.

Measured from the cysteine to the phenylalanine, the CDR3 is 17 residues long. The entry retains the CDR3 DNA only, 51 bases that are in frame from base 1. A distance of 23 bases separates the germline ends of V and J, which lose 5 bases and 4 bases respectively. CDR1 and CDR2 are drawn from the germline V gene: SGHTA, FQGNSA. Library method: the immunoSEQ multiplex PCR assay. The multiplex PCR relied on a mix of 60 forward primers for TCR Vbeta segments and 13 reverse primers for TCR Jbeta segments. The CDR3 region of rearranged TCR beta genes was amplified from genomic DNA with a multiplex PCR assay. On the Illumina HiSeq System, the amplified TCR beta libraries were sequenced as 87-base-pair reads. The published analysis was carried out like this. In a later analysis, some 80 million unique TCR beta chains were counted across the 650 to 750 repertoires, and around 10 million of these chains were shared by at least two donors. Raw reads were error-corrected and collapsed into unique sequences by a nearest-neighbor algorithm in which closely related sequences were merged to remove PCR and sequencing errors. Alignment of CDR3 sequences to IMGT reference sequences was used to assign V, D and J gene segments. For a sequence to be retained, a match of at least six nucleotides was required to both a V gene segment and a J gene segment. Rearrangements were called productive when the CDR3 lacked stop codons and stayed in frame with V and J; all others were non-productive. Following IMGT convention, CDR3 was defined as the stretch from the second conserved V-encoded cysteine up to the conserved J-encoded phenylalanine. The earlier analysis of about 610 of the donors excluded sequences that lacked an unambiguous match to a single V gene segment. An earlier analysis of about 600 of the donors called V segments functional above 56.7% productive rearrangements and segregating when the between-donor standard deviation exceeded 5%. A statistical classification framework was built for diagnosing cytomegalovirus status from the catalog of TCR beta chain sequences. A later analysis assigned V and J genes by comparing TCR nucleotide sequences with IMGT/GENE-DB human TR gene sequences. A later analysis assigned CDR3 sequences and most-parsimonious VDJ recombination scenarios with the TCRdist pipeline. A later analysis defined each TCR beta chain by its CDR3 amino acid sequence plus V-gene family, and excluded reads lacking a unique V-gene family. As a way to deal with suspected cross-contamination and a sequencing artifact, a later analysis dropped 450 to 700 nucleotide sequences that were highly shared and had low generation probability. In a later analysis, a clonal expansion index for each public chain was calculated from normalized within-repertoire ranks of inferred template counts. A later analysis computed generation probabilities with a VDJ recombination model fitted to out-of-frame rearrangements, and checked the results against IGoR. In a later analysis, TCR-TCR, TCR-HLA and TCR-CMV co-occurrence was scored with hypergeometric tests, and a repertoire-size bias correction was applied to TCR pairs. A later analysis estimated false discovery rates by permuting HLA or CMV assignments 20 times. In a later analysis, co-occurring TCRs were grouped with DBSCAN, and TCRdist sequence similarity was added when clustering was performed within HLA-allele-positive subsets. Repertoires with fewer than 30,000 or more than 120,000 public chains, plus five repertoires with anomalous nucleotide sharing, were excluded from co-occurrence clustering. Drawn from immuneACCESS, this table holds only the in-frame rearrangements with V and J called that TCRdb kept. Clones are partly lost; checked studies trace under half to an unresolved V gene and leave the rest unexplained. The V and J calls and clone size are taken from that table; D and trimming were inferred from the DNA. Here the sample has roughly 110,000 clones; under 80% occur a single time. Roughly 3.6% of the sample goes to the ten largest clones.

The rearranged chain carries TRBV7-2 and TRBJ1-2; D gene: possibly TRBD1, on 5 matching bases. This TCR was sampled from a man in his 60s in good health and CMV-seronegative. Sequencing was performed on PBMCs. The CDR3 region reads CASSQQVQTSTRYGYTF. The nucleotides read TGTGCCAGCAGCCAACAGGTACAGACCTCAACCCGCTATGGCTACACCTTC.